The 4 T cell receptor beta chains given below trace back to one sample, sequenced in a study of T cells in Graves' hyperthyroidism and ophthalmopathy. RNA transcripts yielded amplified TCR beta CDR3 regions. The HTBI primer set served for first-round RT-PCR of the TCR CDR3. TCRdb redid the calling of the multiplex PCR reads with MiXCR, one entry per CDR3 protein. Here the sample spans about 380,000 distinct CDR3 sequences, about a fifth being singletons. The sample consisted of blood. These receptors all come from a man aged 18 to 29 with Graves' ophthalmopathy.

Only a few counts were recorded for this clonotype. The V gene is TRBV9, the J gene TRBJ2-2, with D tentatively TRBD2 (5 bases). The length of the CDR3 is 18 residues. CDR1 and CDR2 (germline): SGDLS, YYNGEE. V shed 1 base and J shed 1 base, with 17 bases lying between them. The CDR3 DNA reads TGTGCCAGCAGCGTATTCCCCTTGGAGGATGTGAACACCGGGGAGCTGTTTTTT. Encoded protein: CASSVFPLEDVNTGELFF.

This clonotype has at least ten counts. This rearrangement joins TRBV12-3 or TRBV12-4 to TRBJ1-1; no firm D call. CDR3 length: 13 residues. V lost 2 bases, J lost 3 bases, and 7 bases lay in between. CDR3: CASSLTGYTEAFF. The CDR3 bases are TGTGCCAGCAGTTTAACGGGGTACACTGAAGCTTTCTTT.

This clonotype was detected only a few times. The V call is TRBV20-1, the J call TRBJ1-3, with a tentative D call TRBD1 (6 bases). Per the germline V gene, CDR1 is DFQATT and CDR2 is SNEGSKA (reference sequence). This CDR3 spans 15 amino acids. V was clipped by 3 bases and J by 0 bases, with 12 bases between them. The CDR3 reads CSASATGSSGNTIYF. The CDR3 DNA follows: TGCAGTGCTAGTGCAACAGGGTCCTCTGGAAACACCATATATTTT.

At least ten counts were recorded for this clonotype. The chain links TRBV4-1 to TRBJ2-3; D is uncertain. Trimming shortened V by 0 bases and J by 3 bases, and 13 bases separated the two germline ends. CDR1 is MGHRA and CDR2 is YSYEKL in the germline V gene. This CDR3 contains 16 residues. The CDR3 nucleotides read TGCGCCAGCAGCCAAGATCATCGCGGAACGACAGATACGCAGTATTTT. Its protein is CASSQDHRGTTDTQYF.